This section outlines one TCR beta chain sequence together with its context. TCRdb re-called the PCR reads with MiXCR, one entry per CDR3 protein. The data hold some 33,000 distinct CDR3 sequences, with around 33% observed a single time. This sample is drawn from a study of vaccination and CD4 T cells after COVID-19. Whole-study context: Sampling after COVID took place at a median of about 91 days (range 35 to 161) following diagnosis.

The germline V gene encodes CDR1 SGDLS and CDR2 YYNGEE. The V and J ends lost 4 bases and 4 bases respectively, with 14 bases between them. The CDR3 contains 14 residues. This sample's time point: late sampling 161 to 241 days after vaccination in a few convalescent patients. This receptor was identified in a human donor who had recovered from COVID-19. The material sequenced was CD4+ T cells from blood, taken about 7 months after SARS-CoV-2 vaccination. The chain joins TRBV9 to TRBJ1-2; D is perhaps TRBD1 (6 bases). The CDR3 here is CASSRRTESYGYTF. DNA for the CDR3: TGTGCCAGCAGCAGACGGACAGAAAGCTATGGCTACACCTTC.